These 21 T cell receptor beta chains came from one sample sequenced in a study of T cell responses to AZD1222 COVID-19 vaccine. Data came from immunoSEQ multiplex PCR; TCRdb stores just in-frame clones and leaves some out. The table includes over 85,000 clones, 70% to 90% detected once. The source material was peripheral blood, sampled on day 0 of AZD1222 vaccination. These receptors were obtained from an adult in good health.

The table lists this clone with a few counts. The chain has TRBV5-1 and TRBJ1-3; unclear D gene. The V gene's germline CDR1 is SGHRS and CDR2 YFSETQ. Trimming shortened V by 4 bases and J by 4 bases, and 9 bases separated the two germline ends. The CDR3 consists of 13 residues. The CDR3 DNA sequence: TGCGCCAGCAGCCTCTCGACAGGAAACACCATATATTTT. This translates into CASSLSTGNTIYF.

CDR3 bases: TGTGCCAGTAGTCGAGGGGCTGGTCTCTACGAGCAGTACTTC. Translating it yields CASSRGAGLYEQYF. The rearrangement uses TRBV19 and TRBJ2-7; D possibly matches TRBD1 or TRBD2 (5 bases each). The V gene's germline CDR1 is LNHDA and CDR2 SQIVND (reference sequence). V shed 5 bases and J shed 3 bases, with 14 bases lying between them. The CDR3 is 14 amino acids.

The V call is TRBV6-5, the J call TRBJ2-2, with 10 bases identical to TRBD2. The J segment lost 6 bases and the V segment lost 2 bases, leaving 6 bases of the junction unmatched. The CDR3 contains 16 residues. The germline V gene encodes CDR1 MNHEY and CDR2 SVGAGI. CDR3 region: CASSYQRGGLAGELFF. CDR3 nucleotide sequence: TGTGCCAGCAGTTACCAGCGGGGGGGCCTCGCCGGGGAGCTGTTTTTT.

The rearrangement joins TRBV6-2 or TRBV6-3 to TRBJ1-1; D remains ambiguous. Trimming took off 2 bases at V and 4 bases at J, with 14 bases between the two ends. The CDR3 consists of 15 residues. Germline CDR1 MNHEY, CDR2 SVGEGT. The CDR3: CASSYGKMGATEAFF. CDR3 nucleotide sequence: TGTGCCAGCAGTTACGGAAAGATGGGTGCCACTGAAGCTTTCTTT.

The chain recombines TRBV5-1 with TRBJ2-1; 9 nucleotides line up with TRBD1. CDR3 length equals 15 residues. V was clipped by 2 bases and J by 3 bases; unmatched bases: 3. Germline CDR1 reads SGHRS; CDR2 reads YFSETQ. CDR3: CASSFSGQGYNEQFF. CDR3 coding DNA: TGCGCCAGCAGCTTCTCGGGACAGGGCTACAATGAGCAGTTCTTC.

The chain combines TRBV4-2 with TRBJ2-7; no firm D call. Deletions cut 0 bases from V and 3 bases from J, with 12 bases between. The CDR3 contains 15 residues. Per germline, CDR1 LGHNA and CDR2 YNFKEQ. The CDR3 reads CASSQDHQTNYEQYF. CDR3 bases: TGTGCCAGCAGCCAAGATCATCAGACGAACTACGAGCAGTACTTC.

V gene TRBV18 combines with J gene TRBJ2-7, with 9 bases identical to TRBD1. Germline V gene sequence: CDR1 KGHSH, CDR2 LQKENI. The CDR3 consists of 14 residues. V was clipped by 4 bases and J by 3 bases; unmatched bases: 4. The CDR3 is CASSLPGQGYEQYF. CDR3 DNA sequence: TGTGCCAGCTCACTACCGGGACAGGGCTACGAGCAGTACTTC.

The chain links TRBV6-5 to TRBJ1-1, with no clear D. Germline V lookup: CDR1 MNHEY, CDR2 SVGAGI. The CDR3 covers 13 residues. Trimming stripped 8 bases from V and 7 bases from J, with 17 bases between. The chain's CDR3 is CASAINSRREAFF. Written as DNA, the CDR3 is TGTGCCAGCGCCATAAACTCGCGGCGTGAAGCTTTCTTT.

The J gene is TRBJ2-2, the V gene TRBV5-4, with 11 nucleotides matching TRBD2. V was clipped by 3 bases and J by 1 base; unmatched bases: 8. The germline gives CDR1 SGHNT, CDR2 YYREEE (reference sequence). The CDR3 extends over 18 amino acids. The DNA of the CDR3 is TGTGCCAGCAGCTCAGGACTAGCGGGTCGAAAGAACACCGGGGAGCTGTTTTTT. Translation: CASSSGLAGRKNTGELFF.

This chain links TRBV6-1 with TRBJ2-5; TRBD2 matches at 7 bases. Germline CDR1 is MNHNS and CDR2 is SASEGT. The CDR3 is 16 amino acids. The ends lost 4 bases at V and 3 bases at J; junction bases unmatched: 11. The CDR3 is CASSVLGGVRKETQYF. In DNA form, the CDR3 reads TGTGCCAGCAGTGTACTGGGGGGGGTGAGGAAAGAGACCCAGTACTTC.

The chain combines TRBV6-5 with TRBJ2-5; 7 nucleotides line up with TRBD1. The trim removed 5 bases at V and 2 bases at J, leaving 2 bases unmatched. This CDR3 region has 13 residues. Germline assignment: CDR1 MNHEY and CDR2 SVGAGI. The chain's CDR3 is CASSRDRQETQYF. The CDR3 coding sequence is TGTGCCAGCAGTCGGGACAGACAAGAGACCCAGTACTTC.

This chain joins TRBV14 and TRBJ2-1; TRBD2 matches at 7 bases. J was trimmed by 7 bases and V by 6 bases; bases with no gene match: 6. The CDR3 has 13 amino acids. Germline V gives CDR1 SGHDN, CDR2 FVKESK. CDR3 DNA sequence: TGTGCCAGCAGTCCGACTAGCTGGAATGAGCAGTTCTTC. It specifies CASSPTSWNEQFF.

The chain links TRBV5-4 to TRBJ2-3; D is unclear. CDR1 SGHNT and CDR2 YYREEE come from the germline V gene (reference sequence). This CDR3 comprises 14 residues. Trimming took 0 bases from V and 4 from J, leaving 9 bases between them. The CDR3 is CASSLEIFSDTQYF. The CDR3 DNA is TGTGCCAGCAGCTTGGAAATTTTCTCAGATACGCAGTATTTT.

The V and J genes are TRBV7-3 and TRBJ2-2; D might be TRBD1 (5 bases). Between the trimmed V and J ends, which lost 1 base and 4 bases, there was a span of 7 bases. Germline V CDR1 and CDR2: SGHTA, FQGTGA. The CDR3 loop spans 14 amino acids. In DNA form, the CDR3 reads TGTGCCAGCAGCTTAAAACAGGCCACCGGGGAGCTGTTTTTT. Translating gives CASSLKQATGELFF.

The chain links TRBV6-6 to TRBJ2-2; D gene unclear. With 2 bases removed from V and 7 bases from J, the gap between germline ends came to 8 bases. The CDR3 spans 13 residues. The germline V gene encodes CDR1 MNHNY and CDR2 SVGAGI (reference sequence). The CDR3 DNA follows: TGTGCCAGCAGTTACCATACCGACGGGGAGCTGTTTTTT. It yields the protein CASSYHTDGELFF.

This clone has only a few counts. This chain links TRBV28 with TRBJ1-6, with D tentatively TRBD1 (6 bases). The CDR3 length is 15 residues. The V gene lost 6 bases and the J gene lost 4 bases, with 13 bases spanning the gap. The germline CDR1 and CDR2 sequences are MDHEN and SYDVKM. The CDR3 DNA follows: TGTGCCAGCAGGAGCCCAGGGGCGTATAATTCACCCCTCCACTTT. The encoded protein is CASRSPGAYNSPLHF.

The CDR3 nucleotides are TGCGCCAGCAGCCCGTGGTGGCGGGGGGACGACAATGAGCAGTTCTTC. The encoded protein is CASSPWWRGDDNEQFF. This chain connects TRBV4-3 to TRBJ2-1, with 8 bases lining up with TRBD2. J lost 5 bases, V lost 4 bases, and 10 bases had no gene match. This CDR3 has 16 residues. Germline CDR1 reads LGHNA; CDR2 reads YSLEER.

This chain connects TRBV19 to TRBJ2-7, with a possible D match to TRBD2 (6 bases). This CDR3 contains 14 residues. Trimming stripped 4 bases from V and 3 bases from J, with 13 bases between. Per the germline V gene, CDR1 is LNHDA and CDR2 is SQIVND (reference sequence). CDR3 in amino acids: CASSKGLPNYEQYF. CDR3 sequence (DNA): TGTGCCAGTAGTAAGGGACTGCCGAACTACGAGCAGTACTTC.

Only a few counts were recorded for this clone. The rearrangement uses TRBV28 and TRBJ2-7, with 8 bases lining up with TRBD1. Germline V gene data show CDR1 as MDHEN and CDR2 as SYDVKM. This CDR3 comprises 15 residues. The J segment lost 3 bases and the V segment lost 4 bases, leaving 8 bases of the junction unmatched. The CDR3 bases are TGTGCCAGCAGTTCCCCAGGGGGCAGGGTCTACGAGCAGTACTTC. Protein sequence: CASSSPGGRVYEQYF.

The chain combines TRBV4-3 with TRBJ2-6; D ambiguous. Trimming pared 0 bases from V and 4 bases from J, leaving 7 bases between. CDR1 and CDR2 (germline): LGHNA, YSLEER. The CDR3 spans 15 residues. This CDR3 is CASSQDSLGANVLTF. The CDR3, as DNA: TGCGCCAGCAGCCAAGACTCCCTAGGGGCCAACGTCCTGACTTTC.

The J gene is TRBJ1-1, the V gene TRBV12-5; possible D gene TRBD1, 6 bases. This CDR3 has 15 amino acids. Trimming shortened V by 3 bases and J by 4 bases, and 15 bases separated the two germline ends. Germline V gives CDR1 LGHNT, CDR2 FRNRAP. CDR3 nucleotides: TGTGCTAGTGGTTTATGGGGGCTCGGTATCACTGAAGCTTTCTTT. It encodes CASGLWGLGITEAFF.